One and the same sample provided the 12 T cell receptor beta chains below, sequenced in a study of early T cells in non-severe SARS-CoV-2 infection. TCRdb reanalysed the 5' RACE reads using MiXCR and keeps one entry per CDR3 protein. Of 70,000 to 95,000 distinct CDR3 sequences in the sample, 8.5% to 10% were seen once. The sample taken for sequencing was whole blood. The source of these receptors is an adult who was a healthcare worker with PCR-confirmed SARS-CoV-2 infection or an uninfected control (not recorded which).

This clonotype was seen ten or more times. The chain couples TRBV5-1 to TRBJ2-5; 13 bases are a match to TRBD2. CDR3 length: 15 residues. Germline CDR1 reads SGHRS; CDR2 reads YFSETQ. V was clipped by 3 bases and J by 5 bases; unmatched bases: 4. The DNA of the CDR3 is TGCGCCAGCAGCTGGACTAGCGGGAGTGTTGAGACCCAGTACTTC. It codes for CASSWTSGSVETQYF.

As regards this clonotype: A much larger clone is a single base away; this may be a read error. The CDR3 DNA sequence: TGCGCCAGCAGCGGACTTTGGGGGAATGAGCAGTTCTTC. Its protein is CASSGLWGNEQFF. The rearrangement uses TRBV5-1 and TRBJ2-1; D possibly uses TRBD1 or TRBD2 (5 bases each). Germline-derived CDR1 and CDR2 are SGHRS and YFSETQ. Trimming shortened V by 4 bases and J by 7 bases, and 12 bases separated the two germline ends. The CDR3 contains 13 residues.

This clonotype has a handful of counts. V usage is TRBV5-4 and J usage is TRBJ2-7, with unresolved D. This CDR3 has 14 amino acids. Trimming took off 3 bases at V and 0 bases at J, with 10 bases between the two ends. Germline V CDR1 and CDR2: SGHNT, YYREEE (reference sequence). The CDR3 DNA sequence: TGTGCCAGCAGCTCACCAGATAGCTCCTACGAGCAGTACTTC. This sequence encodes CASSSPDSSYEQYF. The whole variable domain, filled in from reference TRBV5-4 and TRBJ2-7, reads ETGVTQSPTHLIKTRGQQVTLRCSSQSGHNTVSWYQQALGQGPQFIFQYYREEENGRGNFPPRFSGLQFPNYSSELNVNALELDDSALYLCASSSPDSSYEQYFGPGTRLTVT.

This clonotype was counted ten times or more. V gene TRBV14 combines with J gene TRBJ2-5; D ambiguous. CDR3 length equals 15 residues. Trimming pared 1 base from V and 0 bases from J, leaving 9 bases between. In germline, CDR1 is SGHDN, CDR2 FVKESK. CDR3 residues: CASSQVGRNQETQYF. The CDR3 bases are TGTGCCAGCAGCCAAGTTGGACGAAACCAAGAGACCCAGTACTTC.

This clonotype has more than one count but fewer than ten. The CDR3 sequence is CSAHPVQEQYF. The CDR3 DNA is TGCAGTGCTCACCCCGTTCAGGAGCAGTACTTC. The gene calls are TRBV20-1 and TRBJ2-7; D call uncertain. CDR1 is DFQATT, CDR2 SNEGSKA, per germline (reference sequence). Trimming took off 5 bases at V and 7 bases at J, with 12 bases between the two ends. This CDR3 is 11 amino acids long.

The chain has TRBV6-6 and TRBJ2-3, with TRBD2 matching over 13 bases. V shed 3 bases and J 3 bases; nucleotides not matched to a gene: 3. CDR1 and CDR2 (germline): MNHNY, SVGAGI (reference sequence). The CDR3 has 16 residues. CDR3 DNA: TGTGCCAGCAGTTATTCACTAGCGGGAGGGACAGATACGCAGTATTTT. Its translation: CASSYSLAGGTDTQYF.

This clonotype appeared many times. The J gene is TRBJ1-6, the V gene TRBV11-1; a possible D gene is TRBD1 (6 bases). The CDR3 loop spans 14 amino acids. V was clipped by 2 bases and J by 6 bases, with 8 bases between them. CDR1 and CDR2 from the germline V gene are SGHAT and FQDESV (reference sequence). The CDR3 loop is CASSLMDSNSPLHF. Here the CDR3 DNA reads TGTGCCAGCAGCTTAATGGACAGTAATTCACCCCTCCACTTT.

For the CDR3, the DNA is TGCAGTGCTGAGAGCGGGAGGGCCTTCAGTGAGCAGTTCTTC. Translation gives CSAESGRAFSEQFF. J is TRBJ2-1 and V is TRBV20-1; 10 bases line up with TRBD2. This CDR3 is built from 14 residues. Looked up from germline, CDR1 is DFQATT and CDR2 is SNEGSKA (reference sequence). J gave up 9 bases and V 5 bases, and 10 bases lay outside the gene matches.

This clonotype ranks as medium-sized. The J gene is TRBJ1-2, the V gene TRBV4-1; D is uncertain. The germline V gene has CDR1 MGHRA and CDR2 YSYEKL. This CDR3 region has 14 residues. V lost 1 base to trimming and J lost 4 bases, with 10 bases between them. The CDR3 spells CASSQGQNIYGYTF. The CDR3 coding sequence is TGCGCCAGCAGCCAAGGGCAGAACATCTATGGCTACACCTTC.

Ten or more counts support this clonotype. The gene calls are TRBV4-2 and TRBJ2-3, with 9 bases that match TRBD2. V gave up 0 bases and J gave up 5 bases; unmatched junction bases: 9. CDR3 length equals 17 residues. Per the germline V gene, CDR1 is LGHNA and CDR2 is YNFKEQ. The CDR3 is CASSQELAGVGGDTQYF. The DNA of the CDR3 is TGTGCCAGCAGCCAAGAGTTAGCGGGAGTGGGGGGAGATACGCAGTATTTT.

This clonotype was found a few times. The V call is TRBV28, the J call TRBJ1-1; D is perhaps TRBD1 (5 bases). Germline assignment: CDR1 MDHEN and CDR2 SYDVKM. The V end was cut by 9 bases, the J end by 0 bases, with 20 bases between. CDR3 length equals 16 residues. The chain's CDR3 is CASSSMQGPMNTEAFF. CDR3 coding DNA: TGTGCCAGTTCATCGATGCAGGGTCCCATGAACACTGAAGCTTTCTTT.

This clonotype was seen repeatedly, ten times or more. The chain combines TRBV4-1 with TRBJ1-2; 7 positions agree with TRBD1. Trimming cost V 2 bases and J 4 bases; bases outside gene matches: 10. CDR1 is MGHRA, CDR2 YSYEKL, per germline. The CDR3 spans 16 residues. CDR3 protein: CASSQPLEGARYGYTF. CDR3 bases: TGCGCCAGCAGCCAACCCCTCGAGGGGGCCCGCTATGGCTACACCTTC.